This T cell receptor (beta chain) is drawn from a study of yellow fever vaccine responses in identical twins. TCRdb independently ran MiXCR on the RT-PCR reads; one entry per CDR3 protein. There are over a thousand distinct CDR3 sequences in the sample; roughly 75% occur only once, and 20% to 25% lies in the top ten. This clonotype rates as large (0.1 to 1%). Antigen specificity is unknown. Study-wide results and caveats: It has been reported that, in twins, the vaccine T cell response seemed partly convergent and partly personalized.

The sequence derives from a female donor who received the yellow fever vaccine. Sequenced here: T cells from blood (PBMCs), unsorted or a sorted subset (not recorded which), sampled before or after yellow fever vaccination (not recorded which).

In DNA form, the CDR3 reads TGCGCCAGCAGCCAAGATGCGTTAAGCTCCTACAATGAGCAGTTCTTC. Encoded protein: CASSQDALSSYNEQFF. The chain joins TRBV4-3 to TRBJ2-1, with D unresolved. The CDR3 is made up of 16 amino acids. Looked up from germline, CDR1 is LGHNA and CDR2 is YSLEER. The V end was cut by 0 bases, the J end by 0 bases, with 9 bases between.